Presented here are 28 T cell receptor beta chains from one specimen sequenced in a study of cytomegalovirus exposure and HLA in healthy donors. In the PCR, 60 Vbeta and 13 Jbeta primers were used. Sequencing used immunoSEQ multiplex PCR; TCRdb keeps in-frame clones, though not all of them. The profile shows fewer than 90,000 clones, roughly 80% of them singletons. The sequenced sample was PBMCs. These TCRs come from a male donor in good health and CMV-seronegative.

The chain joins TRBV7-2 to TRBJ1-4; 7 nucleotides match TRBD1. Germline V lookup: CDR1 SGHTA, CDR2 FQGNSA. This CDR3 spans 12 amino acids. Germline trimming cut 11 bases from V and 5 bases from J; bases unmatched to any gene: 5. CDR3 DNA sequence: TGTGCCGTTGGGGGACAGAATGAAAAACTGTTTTTT. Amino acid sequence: CAVGGQNEKLFF.

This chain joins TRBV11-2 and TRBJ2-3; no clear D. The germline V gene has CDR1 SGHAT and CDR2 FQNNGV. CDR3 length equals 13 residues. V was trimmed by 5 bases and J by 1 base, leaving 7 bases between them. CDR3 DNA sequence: TGTGCCAGCAGCCTGAGCGGCACAGATACGCAGTATTTT. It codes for CASSLSGTDTQYF.

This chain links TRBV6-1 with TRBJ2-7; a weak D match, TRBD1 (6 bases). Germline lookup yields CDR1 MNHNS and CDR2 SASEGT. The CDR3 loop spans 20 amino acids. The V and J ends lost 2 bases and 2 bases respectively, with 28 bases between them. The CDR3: CASSERELLRPDSATYEQYF. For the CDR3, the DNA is TGTGCCAGCAGTGAACGCGAACTCCTCAGACCGGACAGTGCTACCTACGAGCAGTACTTC.

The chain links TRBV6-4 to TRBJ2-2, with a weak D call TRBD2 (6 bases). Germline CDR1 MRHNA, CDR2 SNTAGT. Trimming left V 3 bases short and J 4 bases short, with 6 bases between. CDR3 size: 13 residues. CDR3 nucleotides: TGTGCCAGCAGTGAGGGGGGCACCGGGGAGCTGTTTTTT. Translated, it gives CASSEGGTGELFF.

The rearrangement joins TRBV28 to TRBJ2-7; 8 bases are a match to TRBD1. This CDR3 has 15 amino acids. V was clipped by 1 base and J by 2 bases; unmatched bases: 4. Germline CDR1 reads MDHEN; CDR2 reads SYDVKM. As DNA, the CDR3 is TGTGCCAGCAGTTTATCCGGGACAGGAGCCTACGAGCAGTACTTC. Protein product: CASSLSGTGAYEQYF.

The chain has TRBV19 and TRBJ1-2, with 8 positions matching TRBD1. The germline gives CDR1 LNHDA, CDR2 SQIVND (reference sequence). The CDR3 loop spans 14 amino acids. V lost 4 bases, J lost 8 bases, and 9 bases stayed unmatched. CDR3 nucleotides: TGTGCCAGTAGTACGGGACAGGAAGCCGGGGGCTACACCTTC. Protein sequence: CASSTGQEAGGYTF.

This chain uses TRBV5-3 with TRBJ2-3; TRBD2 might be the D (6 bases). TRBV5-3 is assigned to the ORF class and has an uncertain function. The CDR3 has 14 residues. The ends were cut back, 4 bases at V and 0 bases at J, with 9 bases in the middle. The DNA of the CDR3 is TGTGCCAGAAGCGCGAGCGGGAGCACAGATACGCAGTATTTT. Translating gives CARSASGSTDTQYF.

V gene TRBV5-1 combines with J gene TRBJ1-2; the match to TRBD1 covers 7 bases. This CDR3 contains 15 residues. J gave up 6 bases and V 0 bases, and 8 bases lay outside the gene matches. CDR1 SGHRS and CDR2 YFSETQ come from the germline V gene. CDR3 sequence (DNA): TGCGCCAGCAGCTTGGGCGGCAGGGGGTTAGATGGCTACACCTTC. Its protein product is CASSLGGRGLDGYTF.

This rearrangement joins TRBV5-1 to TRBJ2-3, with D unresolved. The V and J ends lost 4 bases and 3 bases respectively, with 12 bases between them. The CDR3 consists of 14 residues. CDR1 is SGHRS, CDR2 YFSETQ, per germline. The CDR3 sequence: CASSLLERTDTQYF. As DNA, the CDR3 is TGCGCCAGCAGCCTCCTCGAGAGAACAGATACGCAGTATTTT.

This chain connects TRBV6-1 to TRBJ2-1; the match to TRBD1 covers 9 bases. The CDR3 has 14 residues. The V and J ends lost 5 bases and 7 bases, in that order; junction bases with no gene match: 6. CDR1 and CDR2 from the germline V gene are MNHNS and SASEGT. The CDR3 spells CASSRDRALNEQFF. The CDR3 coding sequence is TGTGCCAGCAGTCGGGACAGGGCCTTAAATGAGCAGTTCTTC.

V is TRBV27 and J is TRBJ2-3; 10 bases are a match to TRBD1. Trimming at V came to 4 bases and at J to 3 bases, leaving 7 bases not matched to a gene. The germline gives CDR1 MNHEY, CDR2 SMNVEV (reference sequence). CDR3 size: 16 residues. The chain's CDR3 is CASSSGQGGVTDTQYF. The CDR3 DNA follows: TGTGCCAGCAGTTCAGGACAGGGGGGAGTGACAGATACGCAGTATTTT.

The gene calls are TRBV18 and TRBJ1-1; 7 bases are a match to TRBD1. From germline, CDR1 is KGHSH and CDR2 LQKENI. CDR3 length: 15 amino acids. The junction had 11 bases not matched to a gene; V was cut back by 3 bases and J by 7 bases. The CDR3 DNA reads TGTGCCAGCTCACCTTTCCGGGACAGTGCTGTTGAAGCTTTCTTT. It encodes CASSPFRDSAVEAFF.

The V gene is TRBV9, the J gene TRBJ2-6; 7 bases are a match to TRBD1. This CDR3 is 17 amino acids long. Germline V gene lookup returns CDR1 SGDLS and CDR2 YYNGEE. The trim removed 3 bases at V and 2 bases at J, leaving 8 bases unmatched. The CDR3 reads CASSETGRQAGANVLTF. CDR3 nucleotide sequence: TGTGCCAGCAGCGAGACAGGGCGCCAAGCTGGGGCCAACGTCCTGACTTTC. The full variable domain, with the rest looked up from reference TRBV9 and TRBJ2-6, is DSGVTQTPKHLITATGQRVTLRCSPRSGDLSVYWYQQSLDQGLQFLIQYYNGEERAKGNILERFSAQQFPDLHSELNLSSLELGDSALYFCASSETGRQAGANVLTFGAGSRLTVL.

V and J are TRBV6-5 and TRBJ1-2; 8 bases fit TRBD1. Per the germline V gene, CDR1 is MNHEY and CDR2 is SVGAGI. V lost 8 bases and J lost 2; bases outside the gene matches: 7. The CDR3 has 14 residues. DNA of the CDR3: TGTGCCAGCCAAACTAGGACAGGGAACTATGGCTACACCTTC. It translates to CASQTRTGNYGYTF.

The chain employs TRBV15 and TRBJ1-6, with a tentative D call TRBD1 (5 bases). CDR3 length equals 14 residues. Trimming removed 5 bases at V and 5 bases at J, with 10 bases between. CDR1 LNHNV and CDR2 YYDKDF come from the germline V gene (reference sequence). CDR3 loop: CATSLRGDNSPLHF. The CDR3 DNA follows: TGTGCCACCAGCCTGCGGGGGGATAATTCACCCCTCCACTTT.

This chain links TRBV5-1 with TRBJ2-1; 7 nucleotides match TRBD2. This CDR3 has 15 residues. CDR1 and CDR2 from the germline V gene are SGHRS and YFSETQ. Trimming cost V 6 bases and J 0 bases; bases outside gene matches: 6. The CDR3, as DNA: TGCGCCAGCACCCGAACTAGCGCCTCCTACAATGAGCAGTTCTTC. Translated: CASTRTSASYNEQFF.

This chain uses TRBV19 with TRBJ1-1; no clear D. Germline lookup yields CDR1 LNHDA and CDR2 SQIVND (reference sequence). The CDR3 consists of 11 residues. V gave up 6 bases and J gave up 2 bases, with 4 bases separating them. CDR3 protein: CASSFNTEAFF. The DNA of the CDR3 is TGTGCCAGTAGCTTTAACACTGAAGCTTTCTTT.

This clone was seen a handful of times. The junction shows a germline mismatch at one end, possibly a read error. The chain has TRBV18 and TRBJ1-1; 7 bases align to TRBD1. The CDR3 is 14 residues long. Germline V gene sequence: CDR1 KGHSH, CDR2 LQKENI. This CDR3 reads CASSPGTVNSEAFF. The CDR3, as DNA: TGTGCCAGCTCACCCGGGACAGTGAACAGTGAAGCTTTCTTT.

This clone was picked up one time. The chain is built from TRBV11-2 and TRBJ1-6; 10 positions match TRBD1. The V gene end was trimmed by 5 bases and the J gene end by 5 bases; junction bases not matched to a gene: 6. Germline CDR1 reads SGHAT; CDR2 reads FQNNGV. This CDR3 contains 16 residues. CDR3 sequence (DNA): TGTGCCAGCAGCCTTGACAGGGGGCGAAATAATTCACCCCTCCACTTT. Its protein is CASSLDRGRNNSPLHF.

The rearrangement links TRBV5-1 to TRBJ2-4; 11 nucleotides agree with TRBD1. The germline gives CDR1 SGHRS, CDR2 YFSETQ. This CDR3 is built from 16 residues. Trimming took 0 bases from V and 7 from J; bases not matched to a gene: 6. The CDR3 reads CASSLDGTGGRNIQYF. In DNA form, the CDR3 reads TGCGCCAGCAGCTTGGACGGGACAGGGGGGCGGAACATTCAGTACTTC.

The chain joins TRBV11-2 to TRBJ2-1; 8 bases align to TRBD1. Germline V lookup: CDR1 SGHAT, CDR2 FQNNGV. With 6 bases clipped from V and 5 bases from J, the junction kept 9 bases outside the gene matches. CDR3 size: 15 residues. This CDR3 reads CASRTHRGNNNEQFF. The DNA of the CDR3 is TGTGCCAGCAGAACACACAGGGGGAATAACAATGAGCAGTTCTTC.

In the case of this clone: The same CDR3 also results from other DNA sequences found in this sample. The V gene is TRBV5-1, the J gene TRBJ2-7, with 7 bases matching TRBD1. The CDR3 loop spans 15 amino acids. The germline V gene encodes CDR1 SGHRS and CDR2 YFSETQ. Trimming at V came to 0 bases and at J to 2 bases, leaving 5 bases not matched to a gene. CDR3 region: CASSLETGVPYEQYF. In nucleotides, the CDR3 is TGCGCCAGCAGCTTGGAAACAGGGGTTCCCTACGAGCAGTACTTC.

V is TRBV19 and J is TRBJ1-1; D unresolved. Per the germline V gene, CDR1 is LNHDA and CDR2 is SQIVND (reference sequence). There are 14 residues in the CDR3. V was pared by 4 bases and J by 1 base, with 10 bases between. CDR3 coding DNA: TGTGCCAGTAGTAGAGGGTTTACGAACACTGAAGCTTTCTTT. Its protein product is CASSRGFTNTEAFF. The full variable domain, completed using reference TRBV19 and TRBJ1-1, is DGGITQSPKYLFRKEGQNVTLSCEQNLNHDAMYWYRQDPGQGLRLIYYSQIVNDFQKGDIAEGYSVSREKKESFPLTVTSAQKNPTAFYLCASSRGFTNTEAFFGQGTRLTVV.

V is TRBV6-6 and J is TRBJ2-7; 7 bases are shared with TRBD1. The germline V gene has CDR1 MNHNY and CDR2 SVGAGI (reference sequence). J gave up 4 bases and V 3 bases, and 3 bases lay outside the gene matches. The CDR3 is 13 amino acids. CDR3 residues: CASSYLQGYEQYF. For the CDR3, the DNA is TGTGCCAGCAGTTATTTACAGGGGTACGAGCAGTACTTC.

CDR3 loop: CSARKGQPQHF. The CDR3 bases are TGCAGTGCTAGAAAGGGGCAGCCCCAGCATTTT. The genes are TRBV20-1 and TRBJ1-5, with D perhaps matching TRBD1 (5 bases). The V end was cut by 2 bases, the J end by 7 bases, with 6 bases between. This CDR3 has 11 residues. Germline V gene data show CDR1 as DFQATT and CDR2 as SNEGSKA (reference sequence).

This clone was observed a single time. The CDR3 loop is CASSPFPPQPQHF. CDR3 DNA: TGTGCCAGTAGTCCCTTTCCCCCCCAGCCCCAGCATTTT. The gene calls are TRBV19 and TRBJ1-5, with no clear D. The CDR3 has 13 residues. The germline V gene has CDR1 LNHDA and CDR2 SQIVND (reference sequence). With 5 bases removed from V and 7 bases from J, the gap between germline ends came to 12 bases.

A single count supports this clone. CDR3 region: CASSLLSSGDTKETQYF. The CDR3 DNA reads as TGTGCCAGCAGCTTACTTTCTAGCGGGGACACGAAAGAGACCCAGTACTTC. This sequence joins TRBV7-3 and TRBJ2-5, with 9 nucleotides matching TRBD2. V dropped 2 bases and J dropped 3; count of bases not matched to a gene: 10. Germline assignment: CDR1 SGHTA and CDR2 FQGTGA. The CDR3 loop spans 17 amino acids.

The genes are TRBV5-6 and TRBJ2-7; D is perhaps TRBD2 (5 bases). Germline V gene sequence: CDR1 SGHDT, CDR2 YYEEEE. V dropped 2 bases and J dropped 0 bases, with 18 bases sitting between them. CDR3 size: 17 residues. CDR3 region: CASSLSSLRGPSYEQYF. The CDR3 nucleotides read TGTGCCAGCAGCTTAAGCTCGTTACGCGGGCCCTCCTACGAGCAGTACTTC.